This T cell receptor (beta chain) derives from a study of T-cell memory formation after mild COVID-19. This clonotype was recorded at least ten times. In TCRdb, the 5' RACE reads were re-called with MiXCR into one record per CDR3 protein. The table lists 130,000 to 150,000 distinct CDR3 sequences, around 5.8% of them singletons, with roughly 2.1% in the top ten. The CDR3 is 15 amino acids. CDR1 and CDR2 from the germline V gene are SGDLS and YYNGEE. Trimming removed 7 bases at V and 0 bases at J, with 14 bases between. Sequenced sample: PBMCs or a T cell subset sorted from them (not recorded which). The receptor was isolated from an adult woman who had mild COVID-19 (a few samples of this study predate the infection). Cell type and time point are not known. V and J are TRBV9 and TRBJ2-1; no reliable D call. The CDR3 DNA reads as TGTGCCAGCGATCCTCGGAACCCCTCCTACAATGAGCAGTTCTTC. Translating gives CASDPRNPSYNEQFF.